The clone carrying this T cell receptor (beta chain) was counted between two and nine times. This entry is derived from a study of blood T cells in healthy people across ages. Across the whole study: The template switching approach captured approximately one barcoded beta molecule for every two T cells.

A J-beta primer mix and a sample-barcoded 5' primer were used in a second PCR of roughly 6 to 11 cycles. Each cDNA molecule carried a tag from a template-switch adaptor that contained 12 random nucleotides. Using its own MiXCR run on the 5' RACE reads, TCRdb lists one record per CDR3 protein. The sample yields about 770,000 distinct CDR3 sequences, under 45% seen once. The sample providers were healthy Caucasian people from Russia, aged about 6 to 95. The sample comprised blood. The TCR sequence derives from a man in his 60s in good health.

Written as DNA, the CDR3 is TGCGCCAGCAGCCAAGATAAGGGGAACACTGAAGCTTTCTTT. Encoded protein: CASSQDKGNTEAFF. The chain recombines TRBV4-3 with TRBJ1-1; D not certain. With 0 bases removed from V and 1 base from J, the gap between germline ends came to 6 bases. The CDR3 is made up of 14 amino acids. Germline-derived CDR1 and CDR2 are LGHNA and YSLEER.